The 26 T cell receptor beta chains below all came from one sample that was sequenced in a study of beta chain features in type 1 diabetes. TCRB transcripts that were expressed got sequenced, as all of the isolated RNA had been reverse transcribed. Some clones are missing from TCRdb's copy, which holds only in-frame ones; the method was immunoSEQ multiplex PCR. The sample includes around 350,000 clones, around an eighth seen only once; the top ten take around 0.02%. Material for sequencing was naive CD4+ T cells from blood. These receptors all come from a young man in good health.

J is TRBJ1-5 and V is TRBV28; 8 bases align to TRBD1. The germline V gene encodes CDR1 MDHEN and CDR2 SYDVKM. This CDR3 has 14 amino acids. The V and J ends lost 6 bases and 4 bases, in that order; junction bases with no gene match: 5. CDR3 region: CASSLRQGNQPQHF. CDR3 sequence (DNA): TGTGCCAGCAGCCTAAGACAGGGGAATCAGCCCCAGCATTTT.

A few counts support this clone. This chain links TRBV5-1 with TRBJ2-3, with D possibly matching TRBD2 (5 bases). V lost 4 bases to trimming and J lost 0 bases, with 6 bases between them. The CDR3 consists of 13 residues. Germline V lookup: CDR1 SGHRS, CDR2 YFSETQ. CDR3 in amino acids: CASSRTSTDTQYF. The CDR3 region has the DNA TGCGCCAGCAGCAGGACTAGCACAGATACGCAGTATTTT.

This clone occurred a few times. The chain is built from TRBV15 and TRBJ1-2, with D hard to call. Looked up from germline, CDR1 is LNHNV and CDR2 is YYDKDF (reference sequence). V was pared by 5 bases and J by 8 bases, with 12 bases between. The CDR3 is 12 amino acids. The CDR3 protein is CATSLFNSGYTF. The CDR3 nucleotides are TGTGCCACCAGCTTGTTTAACAGCGGCTACACCTTC.

Only a few counts were recorded for this clone. The V and J genes are TRBV28 and TRBJ2-1; TRBD2 aligns across 7 bases. J gave up 12 bases and V 8 bases, and 10 bases lay outside the gene matches. Germline loops: CDR1 MDHEN, CDR2 SYDVKM. CDR3 length: 12 residues. The CDR3 reads CASGGGLRVQFF. As DNA, the CDR3 is TGTGCCAGCGGGGGGGGGTTAAGGGTGCAGTTCTTC.

The table lists this clone with a few counts. The chain carries TRBV7-3 and TRBJ2-1, with 14 bases identical to TRBD2. Looked up from germline, CDR1 is SGHTA and CDR2 is FQGTGA. The CDR3 covers 20 residues. V was pared by 5 bases and J by 0 bases, with 12 bases of the junction left unmatched. CDR3 DNA sequence: TGTGCCAGCAGCCTCAGGGGAGGACTAGCGGGGGGACGCTCCTACAATGAGCAGTTCTTC. This codes for CASSLRGGLAGGRSYNEQFF.

The chain employs TRBV7-2 and TRBJ2-5, with 9 bases aligning to TRBD1. The CDR3 has 15 residues. The junction had 6 bases not matched to a gene; V was cut back by 5 bases and J by 2 bases. Germline loops: CDR1 SGHTA, CDR2 FQGNSA. This CDR3 is CASSTGTGSQETQYF. CDR3 sequence (DNA): TGTGCCAGCAGCACCGGGACAGGGAGTCAAGAGACCCAGTACTTC. Complete variable domain (other parts from reference TRBV7-2 and TRBJ2-5): GAGVSQSPSNKVTEKGKDVELRCDPISGHTALYWYRQSLGQGLEFLIYFQGNSAPDKSGLPSDRFSAERTGGSVSTLTIQRTQQEDSAVYLCASSTGTGSQETQYFGPGTRLLVL.

This clone appeared a few times. The V gene is TRBV5-1, the J gene TRBJ2-7; possibly TRBD2 for D (6 bases). CDR3 length: 15 amino acids. With 0 bases removed from V and 6 bases from J, the gap between germline ends came to 16 bases. CDR1 is SGHRS and CDR2 is YFSETQ in the germline V gene. The CDR3 DNA reads as TGCGCCAGCAGCTTGGCCGCGGGACCGGAGAGCGAGCAGTACTTC. Translation gives CASSLAAGPESEQYF. Full variable domain (rest looked up from reference TRBV5-1 and TRBJ2-7): KAGVTQTPRYLIKTRGQQVTLSCSPISGHRSVSWYQQTPGQGLQFLFEYFSETQRNKGNFPGRFSGRQFSNSRSEMNVSTLELGDSALYLCASSLAAGPESEQYFGPGTRLTVT.

This clone was picked up a small number of times. V is TRBV28 and J is TRBJ1-4; no clear D. The CDR3 is made up of 15 amino acids. The V end lost 4 bases, the J end lost 0 bases, and 9 bases lay between the germline ends. Per the germline V gene, CDR1 is MDHEN and CDR2 is SYDVKM. The CDR3 region has the DNA TGTGCCAGCAGTTCCCCAGAAGCAACTAATGAAAAACTGTTTTTT. Translated, it gives CASSSPEATNEKLFF.

The V call is TRBV30, the J call TRBJ1-1, with a weak D call TRBD1 (6 bases). The length of the CDR3 is 13 residues. CDR1 and CDR2 (germline): GTSNPN, SVGIG (reference sequence). V was clipped by 4 bases and J by 0 bases, with 9 bases between them. CDR3 region: CAWMRGMNTEAFF. DNA for the CDR3: TGTGCCTGGATGAGGGGGATGAACACTGAAGCTTTCTTT.

This rearrangement joins TRBV28 to TRBJ2-3; tentatively, D is TRBD1 (6 bases). The CDR3 covers 16 residues. V lost 7 bases, J lost 2 bases, and 19 bases lay in between. Germline CDR1 is MDHEN and CDR2 is SYDVKM. The CDR3 coding sequence is TGTGCCAGCACGAATGGGGGCGTACCTCACACAGATACGCAGTATTTT. It codes for CASTNGGVPHTDTQYF.

Here the CDR3 reads CASREGSTDTQYF. CDR3 bases: TGTGCCAGCAGGGAGGGGAGCACAGATACGCAGTATTTT. The chain has TRBV7-2 and TRBJ2-3, with D possibly TRBD2 on 6 matching bases. The germline CDR1 and CDR2 sequences are SGHTA and FQGNSA. Trimming took off 6 bases at V and 0 bases at J, with 7 bases between the two ends. The length of the CDR3 is 13 residues.

The chain combines TRBV27 with TRBJ1-2; 8 positions match TRBD1. In germline, CDR1 is MNHEY, CDR2 SMNVEV (reference sequence). This CDR3 spans 16 amino acids. J lost 7 bases, V lost 7 bases, and 17 bases had no gene match. Here the CDR3 reads CASKTQAAGGFRGYTF. Here the CDR3 DNA reads TGTGCCAGCAAAACCCAGGCGGCAGGGGGCTTTCGTGGCTACACCTTC.

This clone was counted a few times. This chain links TRBV27 with TRBJ1-4, with a possible D match to TRBD1 (6 bases). The CDR3 covers 13 residues. Germline V gene lookup returns CDR1 MNHEY and CDR2 SMNVEV (reference sequence). V was pared by 8 bases and J by 5 bases, with 12 bases between. CDR3 region: CASSGQLNEKLFF. The CDR3 coding sequence is TGTGCCAGCTCGGGACAACTGAATGAAAAACTGTTTTTT.

The sample holds a few counts of this clone. This chain links TRBV30 with TRBJ2-2; maybe TRBD1 (5 bases). The CDR3 runs 15 residues. Between the trimmed V and J ends, which lost 3 bases and 4 bases, there was a span of 15 bases. Germline CDR1 GTSNPN, CDR2 SVGIG (reference sequence). In nucleotides, the CDR3 is TGTGCCTGGAGCATAACGACAGATCTCACCGGGGAGCTGTTTTTT. It yields the protein CAWSITTDLTGELFF. The complete variable domain, with remaining parts taken from reference TRBV30 and TRBJ2-2, reads SQTIHQWPATLVQPVGSPLSLECTVEGTSNPNLYWYRQAAGRGLQLLFYSVGIGQISSEVPQNLSASRPQDRQFILSSKKLLLSDSGFYLCAWSITTDLTGELFFGEGSRLTVL.

This clone was observed a few times. The rearrangement links TRBV30 to TRBJ2-5; TRBD2 might be the D (5 bases). The DNA end favors TRBJ2-7, so the J call may be wrong. The CDR3 is 13 residues long. Germline assignment: CDR1 GTSNPN and CDR2 SVGIG (reference sequence). The chain's CDR3 is CAGTRGISYEQYF. The DNA for the CDR3 is TGTGCCGGAACCAGAGGGATCTCCTACGAGCAGTACTTC.

The sample holds a few counts of this clone. J is TRBJ2-2 and V is TRBV30; D may be TRBD2 (5 bases). Trimming pared 0 bases from V and 1 base from J, leaving 12 bases between. Germline CDR1 and CDR2: GTSNPN and SVGIG (reference sequence). This CDR3 has 16 amino acids. In nucleotides, the CDR3 is TGTGCCTGGAGTGTACTGAGGGATTTGAACACCGGGGAGCTGTTTTTT. Residues: CAWSVLRDLNTGELFF. Full variable domain (missing parts from reference TRBV30 and TRBJ2-2): SQTIHQWPATLVQPVGSPLSLECTVEGTSNPNLYWYRQAAGRGLQLLFYSVGIGQISSEVPQNLSASRPQDRQFILSSKKLLLSDSGFYLCAWSVLRDLNTGELFFGEGSRLTVL.

The CDR3 spells CASSEGPDSSSYNEQFF. CDR3 bases: TGTGCCAGCAGCGAGGGACCGGACAGTAGCTCCTACAATGAGCAGTTCTTC. The chain links TRBV9 to TRBJ2-1, with D perhaps matching TRBD1 (6 bases). The CDR3 spans 17 residues. V gave up 3 bases and J gave up 0 bases, with 16 bases separating them. Germline V gene lookup returns CDR1 SGDLS and CDR2 YYNGEE.

The chain recombines TRBV18 with TRBJ2-6; possibly TRBD2 for D (5 bases). Germline values: CDR1 KGHSH, CDR2 LQKENI. Trimming took 1 base from V and 10 from J, leaving 8 bases between them. The CDR3 covers 13 residues. The CDR3 DNA sequence: TGTGCCAGCTCACCACGGTCGGGAAACGTCCTGACTTTC. Encoded protein: CASSPRSGNVLTF.

This rearrangement joins TRBV7-2 to TRBJ2-2; D gene unclear. The CDR3 is made up of 13 amino acids. Germline V gene lookup returns CDR1 SGHTA and CDR2 FQGNSA. The V and J ends lost 2 bases and 8 bases respectively, with 9 bases between them. The CDR3 region has the DNA TGTGCCAGCAGCTTAATTCGGAGTGGGGAGCTGTTTTTT. It yields the protein CASSLIRSGELFF.

This clone has a handful of counts. The chain carries TRBV6-6 and TRBJ2-3, with 9 bases that match TRBD2. The germline gives CDR1 MNHNY, CDR2 SVGAGI (reference sequence). The CDR3 loop spans 15 amino acids. After removal of 7 bases from V and 6 bases from J, the junction contained 11 bases not matched to a gene. The CDR3 reads CASTKGAGGSDTQYF. CDR3 in DNA: TGTGCCAGCACCAAGGGGGCGGGAGGGAGCGATACGCAGTATTTT.

The chain links TRBV5-1 to TRBJ2-7; a possible D gene is TRBD1 (6 bases). V lost 4 bases to trimming and J lost 7 bases, with 15 bases between them. This CDR3 is built from 13 residues. The germline V gene has CDR1 SGHRS and CDR2 YFSETQ. DNA for the CDR3: TGCGCCAGCAGCGCCCACGGACAGTCGGAGCAGTACTTC. As protein: CASSAHGQSEQYF.

This clone was found a few times. The chain is built from TRBV10-3 and TRBJ1-2; D possibly corresponds to TRBD1 (6 bases). The CDR3 loop spans 11 amino acids. Germline V CDR1 and CDR2: ENHRY, SYGVKD. V was clipped by 6 bases and J by 5 bases, with 7 bases between them. The CDR3, as DNA: TGTGCCATCAGACAGGGTTATGGCTACACCTTC. Translation: CAIRQGYGYTF.

There are a few counts of this clone. This rearrangement joins TRBV7-9 to TRBJ1-1, with D uncertain. Germline V CDR1 and CDR2: SEHNR, FQNEAQ (reference sequence). This CDR3 spans 14 amino acids. The germline V and J ends were trimmed by 5 bases and 1 base, with 11 bases remaining between them. The CDR3 is CASSPWTANTEAFF. The CDR3 DNA is TGTGCCAGCAGCCCGTGGACTGCGAACACTGAAGCTTTCTTT. Full variable domain (missing parts from reference TRBV7-9 and TRBJ1-1): DTGVSQNPRHKITKRGQNVTFRCDPISEHNRLYWYRQTLGQGPEFLTYFQNEAQLEKSRLLSDRFSAERPKGSFSTLEIQRTEQGDSAMYLCASSPWTANTEAFFGQGTRLTVV.

The gene calls are TRBV6-1 and TRBJ1-2, with D perhaps TRBD1 (5 bases). Germline lookup yields CDR1 MNHNS and CDR2 SASEGT. This CDR3 spans 13 amino acids. V lost 6 bases and J 10 bases, leaving 18 bases between the germline ends. The CDR3 loop reads CASRKRTAGPYTF. CDR3 sequence (DNA): TGTGCCAGCAGAAAAAGAACGGCGGGACCCTACACCTTC.

The CDR3 nucleotides are TGTGCCAGTAGTCCTTCAGCTGCGGCGGGTACCTACGAGCAGTACTTC. It translates to CASSPSAAAGTYEQYF. The J gene is TRBJ2-7, the V gene TRBV19; D is perhaps TRBD2 (5 bases). Germline-derived CDR1 and CDR2 are LNHDA and SQIVND (reference sequence). This CDR3 contains 16 residues. Trimming took 5 bases from V and 2 from J, leaving 19 bases between them.

This clone turned up a few times. This chain links TRBV9 with TRBJ2-5, with D tentatively TRBD1 (6 bases). The ends were cut back, 3 bases at V and 4 bases at J, with 10 bases in the middle. Germline lookup yields CDR1 SGDLS and CDR2 YYNGEE. The CDR3 runs 13 residues. The CDR3 bases are TGTGCCAGCAGCGAGCGCAGGGGAGAGACCCAGTACTTC. Translation gives CASSERRGETQYF.